What follows are 12 T cell receptor beta chains derived from one specimen sequenced in a study of T cell changes during pregnancy in multiple sclerosis. The protocol was immunoSEQ multiplex PCR, while the TCRdb copy is restricted to in-frame clones and leaves out a portion. The data contain tens of thousands of clones, 90% of them seen just once; the ten biggest clones take up 0.3% to 0.4%. The material sequenced was CD4+ T cells from peripheral blood mononuclear cells, taken in the second trimester of pregnancy. Source of these receptors: a female donor with multiple sclerosis, enrolled in a pregnancy study.

The sample holds one count of this clone. The gene calls are TRBV11-2 and TRBJ2-7; TRBD2 matches 10 bases. The germline V gene has CDR1 SGHAT and CDR2 FQNNGV. Losses at the gene ends were 5 bases for V and 1 base for J; bases not matched to a gene: 5. The CDR3 runs 15 residues. The CDR3 is CASSPTSGKSYEQYF. Written as DNA, the CDR3 is TGTGCCAGCAGCCCCACTAGCGGGAAATCCTACGAGCAGTACTTC.

The rearrangement joins TRBV11-3 to TRBJ1-1; D gene uncertain. Trimming shortened V by 1 base and J by 4 bases, and 13 bases separated the two germline ends. From germline, CDR1 is SGHNT and CDR2 YENEEA. This CDR3 has 15 residues. The CDR3 sequence is CASSLVREWGTEAFF. CDR3 bases: TGTGCCAGCAGCTTAGTCCGGGAGTGGGGCACTGAAGCTTTCTTT.

As regards this clone: This CDR3 is also generated by other DNA sequences in the sample. The chain carries TRBV19 and TRBJ2-3, with 9 bases identical to TRBD2. Germline V CDR1 and CDR2: LNHDA, SQIVND (reference sequence). J was trimmed by 5 bases and V by 6 bases; bases with no gene match: 0. The CDR3 sequence is 12 residues long. For the CDR3, the DNA is TGTGCCAGTAGACTAGCGGGAGATACGCAGTATTTT. It specifies CASRLAGDTQYF.

This clone came up a few times. The chain links TRBV5-1 to TRBJ2-3, with 7 bases lining up with TRBD2. V lost 0 bases, J lost 5 bases, and 6 bases stayed unmatched. CDR3 length: 15 amino acids. Germline V gives CDR1 SGHRS, CDR2 YFSETQ. The CDR3 spells CASSLGGLFQDTQYF. The CDR3 coding sequence is TGCGCCAGCAGCTTGGGGGGACTATTCCAAGATACGCAGTATTTT. Complete variable domain (other parts from reference TRBV5-1 and TRBJ2-3): KAGVTQTPRYLIKTRGQQVTLSCSPISGHRSVSWYQQTPGQGLQFLFEYFSETQRNKGNFPGRFSGRQFSNSRSEMNVSTLELGDSALYLCASSLGGLFQDTQYFGPGTRLTVL.

The V call is TRBV10-3, the J call TRBJ2-3; 9 bases agree with TRBD1. The J segment lost 5 bases and the V segment lost 3 bases, leaving 9 bases of the junction unmatched. This CDR3 comprises 16 residues. Looked up from germline, CDR1 is ENHRY and CDR2 is SYGVKD. The CDR3 bases are TGTGCCATCAGTGATCGGCACAGGGGGCTTAAAGATACGCAGTATTTT. This sequence encodes CAISDRHRGLKDTQYF.

This clone was recorded once. The genes are TRBV19 and TRBJ1-2, with 10 positions matching TRBD1. V lost 5 bases and J lost 3; bases outside the gene matches: 12. This CDR3 spans 17 amino acids. Germline CDR1 reads LNHDA; CDR2 reads SQIVND (reference sequence). This chain's CDR3 is CASSPLMGQGSYYGYTF. CDR3 DNA sequence: TGTGCCAGTAGTCCCCTAATGGGACAGGGGAGTTACTATGGCTACACCTTC.

Here the CDR3 reads CASSQETRVGTQYF. CDR3 in DNA: TGTGCCAGCAGCCAAGAGACCAGGGTAGGGACCCAGTACTTC. The V call is TRBV14, the J call TRBJ2-5; D is possibly TRBD1 (5 bases). Germline-derived CDR1 and CDR2 are SGHDN and FVKESK. The CDR3 has 14 residues. With 0 bases removed from V and 7 bases from J, the gap between germline ends came to 12 bases.

This chain links TRBV6-5 with TRBJ2-2; TRBD1 aligns across 10 bases. V lost 6 bases to trimming and J lost 4 bases; unmatched junction nucleotides: 5. Germline V gene sequence: CDR1 MNHEY, CDR2 SVGAGI. This CDR3 spans 15 amino acids. DNA of the CDR3: TGTGCCAGCAGGACCGGGACAGGGGCCACCGGGGAGCTGTTTTTT. Protein product: CASRTGTGATGELFF.

This rearrangement joins TRBV30 to TRBJ2-7, with D perhaps matching TRBD1 (5 bases). V dropped 7 bases and J dropped 3 bases, with 13 bases sitting between them. This CDR3 spans 12 amino acids. CDR1 is GTSNPN, CDR2 SVGIG, per germline (reference sequence). The CDR3 DNA reads as TGTGCCTCTCAGGGTCCCTACTACGAGCAGTACTTC. This gives the protein CASQGPYYEQYF. Based on the CDR3 plus reference TRBV30 and TRBJ2-7, the full variable domain is SQTIHQWPATLVQPVGSPLSLECTVEGTSNPNLYWYRQAAGRGLQLLFYSVGIGQISSEVPQNLSASRPQDRQFILSSKKLLLSDSGFYLCASQGPYYEQYFGPGTRLTVT.

This chain uses TRBV9 with TRBJ2-2, with 7 bases fitting TRBD1. The trim removed 4 bases at V and 5 bases at J, leaving 2 bases unmatched. This CDR3 spans 13 amino acids. CDR1 is SGDLS and CDR2 is YYNGEE in the germline V gene. CDR3 DNA sequence: TGTGCCAGCAGCCAACAGGGGACCGGGGAGCTGTTTTTT. Its protein is CASSQQGTGELFF.

The chain uses TRBV10-1 and TRBJ2-1; 8 nucleotides match TRBD2. The CDR3 has 17 residues. Germline V gives CDR1 WNHNN, CDR2 SYGVQD (reference sequence). The junction had 15 bases not matched to a gene; V was cut back by 4 bases and J by 7 bases. The CDR3 sequence: CASSGGSGTPGRNEQFF. The CDR3 bases are TGCGCCAGCAGTGGTGGTAGCGGGACCCCAGGGAGGAATGAGCAGTTCTTC.

In this sample, this clone turned up once. This chain links TRBV7-9 with TRBJ2-2; weak D call: TRBD1 (6 bases). Germline CDR1 is SEHNR and CDR2 is FQNEAQ (reference sequence). The CDR3 runs to 14 residues. Trimming left V 5 bases short and J 11 bases short, with 18 bases between. The CDR3 loop is CASSPQGAARELFF. CDR3 nucleotide sequence: TGTGCCAGCAGCCCACAGGGTGCGGCACGCGAGCTGTTTTTT.